What follows are 22 T cell receptor beta chains derived from one specimen sequenced in a study of T cell changes during pregnancy in multiple sclerosis. Produced via immunoSEQ multiplex PCR; TCRdb's table is partial and in-frame only. The table lists 40,000 or so clones, nearly 95% of them singletons. The sample in question was CD4+ T cells from peripheral blood mononuclear cells, obtained after pregnancy. These receptors all come from a female donor in good health, enrolled as a control in a pregnancy study.

The rearrangement links TRBV27 to TRBJ2-7; the D gene is possibly TRBD2 (6 bases). The V and J ends lost 5 bases and 0 bases respectively, with 14 bases between them. The CDR3 is 15 amino acids. Looked up from germline, CDR1 is MNHEY and CDR2 is SMNVEV (reference sequence). Here the CDR3 reads CASSRGEVASYEQYF. The CDR3 nucleotides are TGTGCCAGCAGTCGCGGGGAGGTTGCCTCCTACGAGCAGTACTTC.

The chain recombines TRBV7-2 with TRBJ2-7; the match to TRBD1 covers 8 bases. The CDR3 is 15 residues long. J was trimmed by 3 bases and V by 5 bases; bases with no gene match: 9. Germline-derived CDR1 and CDR2 are SGHTA and FQGNSA. Written as DNA, the CDR3 is TGTGCCAGCAGCACCCGACAGGGGCTATACTACGAGCAGTACTTC. Amino acids: CASSTRQGLYYEQYF.

This sequence joins TRBV19 and TRBJ1-5; weak D call: TRBD1 (5 bases). V was trimmed by 5 bases and J by 1 base, leaving 9 bases between them. The CDR3 covers 14 residues. The V gene's germline CDR1 is LNHDA and CDR2 SQIVND (reference sequence). The CDR3 coding sequence is TGTGCCAGTAGTCGCGGGGGAAGCAATCAGCCCCAGCATTTT. Translating it yields CASSRGGSNQPQHF. The whole variable domain, filled in from reference TRBV19 and TRBJ1-5, reads DGGITQSPKYLFRKEGQNVTLSCEQNLNHDAMYWYRQDPGQGLRLIYYSQIVNDFQKGDIAEGYSVSREKKESFPLTVTSAQKNPTAFYLCASSRGGSNQPQHFGDGTRLSIL.

The chain links TRBV9 to TRBJ1-2, with D tentatively TRBD1 (6 bases). Trimming left V 4 bases short and J 0 bases short, with 16 bases between. This CDR3 is built from 16 residues. CDR1 and CDR2 from the germline V gene are SGDLS and YYNGEE. CDR3 sequence: CASSPTGGPTNYGYTF. In DNA, the CDR3 is TGTGCCAGCAGCCCGACGGGGGGCCCGACTAACTATGGCTACACCTTC.

The V call is TRBV11-3, the J call TRBJ2-5; 9 bases match TRBD1. J was trimmed by 4 bases and V by 5 bases; bases with no gene match: 11. The length of the CDR3 is 16 residues. In germline, CDR1 is SGHNT, CDR2 YENEEA. CDR3 in amino acids: CASSRVGQGLAETQYF. CDR3 coding DNA: TGTGCCAGCAGCCGAGTAGGACAGGGGCTCGCAGAGACCCAGTACTTC.

This chain joins TRBV20-1 and TRBJ2-4; D is possibly TRBD2 (6 bases). The CDR3 runs to 10 residues. V was trimmed by 1 base and J by 14 bases, leaving 9 bases between them. Germline lookup yields CDR1 DFQATT and CDR2 SNEGSKA (reference sequence). CDR3 in DNA: TGCAGTGCTAGAGTCGGCGGGGAGTACTTC. Residues: CSARVGGEYF.

The CDR3 is CASSEGGAHGTDTQYF. The CDR3 coding sequence is TGTGCCAGCAGTGAAGGGGGGGCTCACGGCACAGATACGCAGTATTTT. The chain links TRBV25-1 to TRBJ2-3; a possible D gene is TRBD2 (7 bases). V was pared by 2 bases and J by 1 base, with 13 bases between. This CDR3 is built from 16 residues. Germline CDR1 and CDR2: MGHDK and SYGVNS.

This chain uses TRBV5-4 with TRBJ2-1, with a tentative D call TRBD2 (5 bases). The CDR3 is made up of 14 amino acids. V lost 0 bases to trimming and J lost 10 bases, with 14 bases between them. Germline V gives CDR1 SGHNT, CDR2 YYREEE (reference sequence). In nucleotides, the CDR3 is TGTGCCAGCAGCTTGGTAGGACTCCCCGTGGAGCAGTTCTTC. It specifies CASSLVGLPVEQFF.

The gene calls are TRBV9 and TRBJ2-1; 12 bases fit TRBD2. CDR1 and CDR2 (germline): SGDLS, YYNGEE. Trimming cost V 3 bases and J 7 bases; bases outside gene matches: 5. The CDR3 is 15 residues long. DNA for the CDR3: TGTGCCAGCAGCGCCTCCGGACTAGCGGGAAATGAGCAGTTCTTC. Translation: CASSASGLAGNEQFF.

The chain recombines TRBV7-2 with TRBJ2-6; maybe TRBD1 (5 bases). V lost 5 bases and J 0 bases, leaving 17 bases between the germline ends. Germline V lookup: CDR1 SGHTA, CDR2 FQGNSA. The CDR3 sequence is 18 residues long. The CDR3 region has the DNA TGTGCCAGCAGCCTGGACATGGCTTACCTCTCTGGGGCCAACGTCCTGACTTTC. Translated, it gives CASSLDMAYLSGANVLTF.

The chain recombines TRBV7-9 with TRBJ2-3, with D unresolved. The length of the CDR3 is 14 residues. The germline V gene encodes CDR1 SEHNR and CDR2 FQNEAQ (reference sequence). Trimming left V 1 base short and J 2 bases short, with 7 bases between. CDR3 sequence (DNA): TGTGCCAGCAGCTTAGTGGGCTTCACAGATACGCAGTATTTT. Translated: CASSLVGFTDTQYF.

The chain combines TRBV30 with TRBJ1-2; D is possibly TRBD1 (5 bases). Germline values: CDR1 GTSNPN, CDR2 SVGIG (reference sequence). The CDR3 totals 12 residues. Trimming took 0 bases from V and 8 from J, leaving 10 bases between them. This chain's CDR3 is CAWSVPGGGYTF. The CDR3 bases are TGTGCCTGGAGTGTACCCGGGGGAGGCTACACCTTC.

The CDR3 nucleotides read TGTGCCACCTCTCGGGGAGGGGAGCTGTTTTTT. Translation gives CATSRGGELFF. This chain links TRBV25-1 with TRBJ2-2; TRBD2 is a possible D gene (5 bases). The germline V gene has CDR1 MGHDK and CDR2 SYGVNS. Trimming removed 10 bases from V and 8 bases from J, with 11 bases in between. This CDR3 is built from 11 residues.

The gene calls are TRBV19 and TRBJ2-7; 11 nucleotides agree with TRBD1. The V and J ends lost 10 bases and 5 bases, in that order; junction bases with no gene match: 4. Germline CDR1 and CDR2: LNHDA and SQIVND (reference sequence). There are 12 residues in the CDR3. CDR3 DNA: TGTGCCACGCGGACAGGGGGCCACGAGCAGTACTTC. It yields the protein CATRTGGHEQYF.

V is TRBV11-2 and J is TRBJ1-4, with 8 bases that match TRBD1. From germline, CDR1 is SGHAT and CDR2 FQNNGV. The CDR3 has 16 amino acids. V lost 1 base and J lost 4; bases outside the gene matches: 5. Here the CDR3 reads CASSLAPTGVNEKLFF. CDR3 nucleotide sequence: TGTGCCAGCAGCTTAGCTCCGACAGGGGTTAATGAAAAACTGTTTTTT.

This clone was counted once. V usage is TRBV5-6 and J usage is TRBJ1-5; 8 nucleotides align to TRBD1. Germline lookup yields CDR1 SGHDT and CDR2 YYEEEE. The CDR3 contains 14 residues. J gave up 7 bases and V 2 bases, and 5 bases lay outside the gene matches. The CDR3 spells CASSLSDRVQPQHF. The CDR3 nucleotides read TGTGCCAGCAGCTTATCGGACAGGGTGCAGCCCCAGCATTTT.

The chain couples TRBV4-1 to TRBJ1-5; D remains unclear. The CDR3 totals 16 residues. The germline V gene has CDR1 MGHRA and CDR2 YSYEKL. V dropped 1 base and J dropped 0 bases, with 10 bases sitting between them. This CDR3 reads CASSQVWQASNQPQHF. As DNA, the CDR3 is TGCGCCAGCAGCCAAGTATGGCAGGCTAGCAATCAGCCCCAGCATTTT.

The CDR3 DNA sequence: TGTGCCACCAGCAGATCCCGGGACAGGGGGCGGTCTGGGGCCAACGTCCTGACTTTC. This sequence encodes CATSRSRDRGRSGANVLTF. The chain is built from TRBV15 and TRBJ2-6; TRBD1 aligns across 12 bases. Germline V lookup: CDR1 LNHNV, CDR2 YYDKDF (reference sequence). This CDR3 has 19 amino acids. V dropped 2 bases and J dropped 1; count of bases not matched to a gene: 6.

This clone was seen a handful of times. The CDR3 region has the DNA TGTGCCAGCAGCTTCGCAAGGGGTCCTGAAGCTTTCTTT. Translating it yields CASSFARGPEAFF. This chain connects TRBV7-2 to TRBJ1-1; the D gene is possibly TRBD1 (5 bases). This CDR3 region has 13 residues. The V gene's germline CDR1 is SGHTA and CDR2 FQGNSA. The ends were cut back, 3 bases at V and 6 bases at J, with 11 bases in the middle. Full variable domain (rest looked up from reference TRBV7-2 and TRBJ1-1): GAGVSQSPSNKVTEKGKDVELRCDPISGHTALYWYRQSLGQGLEFLIYFQGNSAPDKSGLPSDRFSAERTGGSVSTLTIQRTQQEDSAVYLCASSFARGPEAFFGQGTRLTVV.

V gene TRBV19 combines with J gene TRBJ2-3; 9 nucleotides agree with TRBD2. Germline V gives CDR1 LNHDA, CDR2 SQIVND (reference sequence). The CDR3 is 15 amino acids. The V gene end was trimmed by 4 bases and the J gene end by 2 bases; junction bases not matched to a gene: 4. CDR3 loop: CASSTASGATDTQYF. DNA for the CDR3: TGTGCCAGTAGTACCGCTAGCGGGGCCACAGATACGCAGTATTTT.

This chain uses TRBV6-5 with TRBJ2-7; 8 bases fit TRBD1. Germline lookup yields CDR1 MNHEY and CDR2 SVGAGI. Germline trimming cut 5 bases from V and 3 bases from J; bases unmatched to any gene: 3. The CDR3 spans 13 residues. The CDR3 spells CASSTGGLYEQYF. CDR3 sequence (DNA): TGTGCCAGCAGTACAGGGGGACTCTACGAGCAGTACTTC.

The CDR3 sequence is CASSFPGRSYGYTF. Written as DNA, the CDR3 is TGTGCCAGCAGCTTTCCGGGAAGGTCCTATGGCTACACCTTC. The rearrangement uses TRBV7-2 and TRBJ1-2; D ambiguous. Trimming removed 3 bases from V and 4 bases from J, with 12 bases in between. This CDR3 contains 14 residues. Germline V gene lookup returns CDR1 SGHTA and CDR2 FQGNSA.